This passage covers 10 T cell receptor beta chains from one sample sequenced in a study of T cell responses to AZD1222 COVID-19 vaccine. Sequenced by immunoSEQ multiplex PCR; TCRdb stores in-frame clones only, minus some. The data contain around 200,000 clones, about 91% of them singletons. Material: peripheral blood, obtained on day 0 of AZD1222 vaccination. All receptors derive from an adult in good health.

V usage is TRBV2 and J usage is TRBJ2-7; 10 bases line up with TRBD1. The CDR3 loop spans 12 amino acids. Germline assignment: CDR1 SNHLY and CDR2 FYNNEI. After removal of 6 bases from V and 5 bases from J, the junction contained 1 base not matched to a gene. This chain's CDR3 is CASRGQGHEQYF. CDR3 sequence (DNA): TGTGCCAGCAGGGGACAGGGGCACGAGCAGTACTTC. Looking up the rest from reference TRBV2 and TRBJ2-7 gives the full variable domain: EPEVTQTPSHQVTQMGQEVILRCVPISNHLYFYWYRQILGQKVEFLVSFYNNEISEKSEIFDDQFSVERPDGSNFTLKIRSTKLEDSAMYFCASRGQGHEQYFGPGTRLTVT.

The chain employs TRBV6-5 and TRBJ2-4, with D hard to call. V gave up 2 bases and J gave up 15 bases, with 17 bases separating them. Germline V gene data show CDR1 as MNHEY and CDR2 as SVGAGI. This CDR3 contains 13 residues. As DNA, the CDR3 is TGTGCCAGCAGTTACACCCTAGTGGCCCCCAGGTACTTC. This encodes CASSYTLVAPRYF.

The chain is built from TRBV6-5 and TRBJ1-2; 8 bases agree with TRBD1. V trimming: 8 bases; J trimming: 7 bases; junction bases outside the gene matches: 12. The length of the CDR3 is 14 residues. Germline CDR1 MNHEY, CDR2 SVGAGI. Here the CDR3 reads CASASDRGIGGYTF. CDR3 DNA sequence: TGTGCCAGCGCGTCCGACAGGGGAATCGGTGGCTACACCTTC.

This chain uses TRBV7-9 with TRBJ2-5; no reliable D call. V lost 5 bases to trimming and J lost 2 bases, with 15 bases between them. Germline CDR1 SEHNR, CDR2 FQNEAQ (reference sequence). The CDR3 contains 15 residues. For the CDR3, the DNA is TGTGCCAGCAGCCAGGTGGCGGCGACGCAAGAGACCCAGTACTTC. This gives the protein CASSQVAATQETQYF.

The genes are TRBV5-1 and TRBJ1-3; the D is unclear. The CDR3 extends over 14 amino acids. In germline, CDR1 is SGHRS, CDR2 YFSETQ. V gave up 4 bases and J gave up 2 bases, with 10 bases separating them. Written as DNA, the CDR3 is TGCGCCAGCAGCGAAGGGAGGGCTGGAAACACCATATATTTT. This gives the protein CASSEGRAGNTIYF.

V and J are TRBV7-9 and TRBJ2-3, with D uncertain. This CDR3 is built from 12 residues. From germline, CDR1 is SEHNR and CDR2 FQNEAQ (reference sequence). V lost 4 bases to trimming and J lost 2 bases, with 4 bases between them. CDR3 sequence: CASSSVTDTQYF. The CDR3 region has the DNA TGTGCCAGCAGCTCGGTCACAGATACGCAGTATTTT.

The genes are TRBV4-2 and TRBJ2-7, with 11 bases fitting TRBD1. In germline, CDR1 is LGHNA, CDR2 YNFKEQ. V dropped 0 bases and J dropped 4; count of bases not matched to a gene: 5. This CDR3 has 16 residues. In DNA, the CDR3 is TGTGCCAGCAGCCAAGATCTGGGGGACAGGGGGTACGAGCAGTACTTC. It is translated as CASSQDLGDRGYEQYF.

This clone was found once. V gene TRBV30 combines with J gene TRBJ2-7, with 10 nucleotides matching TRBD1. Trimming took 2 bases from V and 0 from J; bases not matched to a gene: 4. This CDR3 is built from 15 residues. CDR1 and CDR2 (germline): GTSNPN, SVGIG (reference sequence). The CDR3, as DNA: TGTGCCTGGAGTTGGACAGGGGGAAACTCCTACGAGCAGTACTTC. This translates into CAWSWTGGNSYEQYF.

This CDR3 is CASSYGQGFSGNTIYF. The CDR3 bases are TGTGCCAGCAGTTACGGACAGGGGTTCTCTGGAAACACCATATATTTT. The chain uses TRBV6-5 and TRBJ1-3; 9 bases fit TRBD1. Trimming cost V 2 bases and J 0 bases; bases outside gene matches: 2. Germline V lookup: CDR1 MNHEY, CDR2 SVGAGI. The CDR3 extends over 16 amino acids.

CDR3 coding DNA: TGTGCCAGCAGCCCCTCCGGGGCCCCTACCGGGGAGCTGTTTTTT. Its protein is CASSPSGAPTGELFF. The genes are TRBV5-5 and TRBJ2-2; either TRBD1 or TRBD2 may fit D (5 bases each). The CDR3 has 15 residues. Germline CDR1 is SGHKS and CDR2 is YYEKEE (reference sequence). Trimming left V 4 bases short and J 5 bases short, with 15 bases between.